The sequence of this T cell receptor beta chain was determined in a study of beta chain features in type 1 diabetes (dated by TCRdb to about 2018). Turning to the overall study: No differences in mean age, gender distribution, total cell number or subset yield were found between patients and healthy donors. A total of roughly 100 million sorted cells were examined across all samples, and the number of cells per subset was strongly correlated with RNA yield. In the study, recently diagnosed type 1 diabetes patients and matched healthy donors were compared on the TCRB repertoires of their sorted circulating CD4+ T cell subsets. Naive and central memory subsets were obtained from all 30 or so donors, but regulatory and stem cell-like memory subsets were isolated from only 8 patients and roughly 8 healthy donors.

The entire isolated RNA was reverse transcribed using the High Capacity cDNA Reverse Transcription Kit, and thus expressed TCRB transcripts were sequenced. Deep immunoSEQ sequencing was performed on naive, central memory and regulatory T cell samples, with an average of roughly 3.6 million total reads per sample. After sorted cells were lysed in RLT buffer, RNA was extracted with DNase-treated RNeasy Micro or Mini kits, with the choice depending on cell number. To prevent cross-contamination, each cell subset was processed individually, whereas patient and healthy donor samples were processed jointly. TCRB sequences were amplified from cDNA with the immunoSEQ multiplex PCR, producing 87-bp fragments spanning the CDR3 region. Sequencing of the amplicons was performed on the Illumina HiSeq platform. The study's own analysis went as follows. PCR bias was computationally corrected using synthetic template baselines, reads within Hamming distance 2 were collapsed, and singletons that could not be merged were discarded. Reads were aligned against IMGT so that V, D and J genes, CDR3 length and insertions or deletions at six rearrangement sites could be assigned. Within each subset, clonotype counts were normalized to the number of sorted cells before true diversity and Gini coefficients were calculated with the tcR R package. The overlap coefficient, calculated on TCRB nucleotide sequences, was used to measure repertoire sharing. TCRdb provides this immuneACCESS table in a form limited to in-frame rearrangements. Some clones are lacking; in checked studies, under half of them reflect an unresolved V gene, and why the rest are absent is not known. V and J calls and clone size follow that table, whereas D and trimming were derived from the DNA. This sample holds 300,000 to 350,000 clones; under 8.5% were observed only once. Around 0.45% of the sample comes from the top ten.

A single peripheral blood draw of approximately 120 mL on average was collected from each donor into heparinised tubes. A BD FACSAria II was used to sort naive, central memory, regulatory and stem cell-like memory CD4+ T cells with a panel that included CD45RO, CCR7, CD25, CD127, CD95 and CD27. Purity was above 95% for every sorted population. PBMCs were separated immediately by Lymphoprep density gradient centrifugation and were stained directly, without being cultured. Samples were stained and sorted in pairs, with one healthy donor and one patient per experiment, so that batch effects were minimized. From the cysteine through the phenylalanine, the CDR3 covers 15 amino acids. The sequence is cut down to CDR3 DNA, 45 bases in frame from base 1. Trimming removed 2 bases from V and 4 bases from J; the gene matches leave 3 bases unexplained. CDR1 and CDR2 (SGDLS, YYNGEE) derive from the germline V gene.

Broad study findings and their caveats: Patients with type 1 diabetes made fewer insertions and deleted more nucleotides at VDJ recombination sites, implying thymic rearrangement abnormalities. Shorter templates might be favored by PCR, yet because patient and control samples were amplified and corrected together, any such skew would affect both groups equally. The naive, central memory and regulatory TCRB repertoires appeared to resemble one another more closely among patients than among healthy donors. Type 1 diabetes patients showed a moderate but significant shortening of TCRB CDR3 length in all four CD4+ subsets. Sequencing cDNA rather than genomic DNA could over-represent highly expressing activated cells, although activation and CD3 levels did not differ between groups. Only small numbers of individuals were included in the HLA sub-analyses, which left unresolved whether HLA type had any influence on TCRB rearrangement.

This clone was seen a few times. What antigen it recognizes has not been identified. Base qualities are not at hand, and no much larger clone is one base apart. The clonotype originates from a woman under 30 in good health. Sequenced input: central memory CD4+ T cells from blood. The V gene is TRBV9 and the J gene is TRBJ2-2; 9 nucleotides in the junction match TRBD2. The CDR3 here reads CASSVGGRATGELFF. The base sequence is TGTGCCAGCAGCGTCGGCGGGAGGGCCACCGGGGAGCTGTTTTTT.